These 21 T cell receptor beta chains were sequenced from one sample in a study of human T cells and chemical hapten exposure (dated by TCRdb to about 2021). Taken with the paper, the label for time point translates to: pre-sensitization, week 0. The treatment or condition label on this specimen signifies: therapeutic diphenylcyclopropenone sensitization with weekly scalp DPC. The library was generated by RACE. The sample was run on a NextSeq 500. Through fastp at Q25 and MiXCR, TCRdb rebuilt clones from the public reads, retaining in-frame beta chains. Duplicate CDR3 protein sequences are folded into a single record with the most common DNA and genes. The sample has under 400,000 distinct CDR3 sequences on record, approximately 5.1% of them singletons. Of the sample, 2% to 3% is held by the ten largest clones. This material consisted of whole blood, taken in connection with sensitization to the hapten diphenylcyclopropenone (DPC). The receptors stem from a woman between 50 and 59 years old with alopecia areata. Some clones in this sample may be carry-over from other donors' samples.

This clonotype has a count of ten or more. The chain carries TRBV6-5 and TRBJ2-7; 9 nucleotides match TRBD2. The CDR3 length is 15 residues. Germline V CDR1 and CDR2: MNHEY, SVGAGI. V trimming: 6 bases; J trimming: 3 bases; junction bases outside the gene matches: 9. The CDR3 region has the DNA TGTGCCAGCAGCTCTGCGGGACTAGCCGACTACGAGCAGTACTTC. The encoded protein is CASSSAGLADYEQYF.

V and J are TRBV20-1 and TRBJ2-3; TRBD1 agrees at 10 bases. Trimming at V came to 5 bases and at J to 6 bases, leaving 8 bases not matched to a gene. Germline V gene data show CDR1 as DFQATT and CDR2 as SNEGSKA (reference sequence). The CDR3 is made up of 14 amino acids. Here the CDR3 reads CSASGTGEADTQYF. CDR3 nucleotides: TGCAGTGCTTCCGGGACAGGGGAAGCGGATACGCAGTATTTT.

This clonotype was recorded many times. The chain employs TRBV5-1 and TRBJ2-1, with TRBD1 matching over 8 bases. This CDR3 is built from 15 residues. Germline V gene lookup returns CDR1 SGHRS and CDR2 YFSETQ. The V segment lost 1 base and the J segment 8 bases; nucleotides outside the gene matches: 8. The DNA for the CDR3 is TGCGCCAGCAGCTTGTACCAGGGGGCGGCGGATGAGCAGTTCTTC. Its protein product is CASSLYQGAADEQFF.

This clonotype was detected only a few times. The V and J genes are TRBV12-3 or TRBV12-4 and TRBJ1-4; D might be TRBD1 (5 bases). Trimming took off 6 bases at V and 8 bases at J, with 16 bases between the two ends. This CDR3 is built from 14 residues. The chain's CDR3 is CASRSKGGGEKLFF. The CDR3 coding sequence is TGTGCCAGCAGGAGCAAGGGTGGGGGGGAAAAACTGTTTTTT.

In its sample, this clonotype was seen many times. The J gene is TRBJ2-7, the V gene TRBV28; D call uncertain. The CDR3 consists of 14 residues. The germline CDR1 and CDR2 sequences are MDHEN and SYDVKM. V lost 3 bases to trimming and J lost 0 bases, with 9 bases between them. The CDR3 loop reads CASSFESVSYEQYF. The CDR3 coding sequence is TGTGCCAGCAGTTTCGAGTCCGTCTCCTACGAGCAGTACTTC.

The chain combines TRBV7-9 with TRBJ2-5; 7 bases are shared with TRBD2. Germline V gene sequence: CDR1 SEHNR, CDR2 FQNEAQ (reference sequence). This CDR3 is built from 12 residues. The junction had 0 bases not matched to a gene; V was cut back by 5 bases and J by 3 bases. Here the CDR3 DNA reads TGTGCCAGCAGCGGGGGGGAAGAGACCCAGTACTTC. As protein: CASSGGEETQYF. Together with reference TRBV7-9 and TRBJ2-5, the CDR3 gives the full variable domain: DTGVSQNPRHKITKRGQNVTFRCDPISEHNRLYWYRQTLGQGPEFLTYFQNEAQLEKSRLLSDRFSAERPKGSFSTLEIQRTEQGDSAMYLCASSGGEETQYFGPGTRLLVL.

The table lists this clonotype with many counts. The chain couples TRBV2 to TRBJ1-4; D gene unclear. Between the trimmed V and J ends, which lost 6 bases and 4 bases, there was a span of 3 bases. The CDR3 extends over 11 amino acids. Germline assignment: CDR1 SNHLY and CDR2 FYNNEI. CDR3 DNA sequence: TGTGCCAGCAGGGTTAATGAAAAACTGTTTTTT. It specifies CASRVNEKLFF.

Only a few counts were recorded for this clonotype. This chain connects TRBV11-2 to TRBJ2-1; 9 nucleotides match TRBD1. V shed 3 bases, J shed 7 bases, and the junction held 13 bases outside the gene matches. The length of the CDR3 is 17 residues. The V gene's germline CDR1 is SGHAT and CDR2 FQNNGV. Here the CDR3 DNA reads TGTGCCAGCAGCTTTCCTCATCCGGGACAGGGATGGAATGAGCAGTTCTTC. Protein sequence: CASSFPHPGQGWNEQFF. The full variable domain, completed using reference TRBV11-2 and TRBJ2-1, is EAGVAQSPRYKIIEKRQSVAFWCNPISGHATLYWYQQILGQGPKLLIQFQNNGVVDDSQLPKDRFSAERLKGVDSTLKIQPAKLEDSAVYLCASSFPHPGQGWNEQFFGPGTRLTVL.

This chain uses TRBV7-9 with TRBJ2-3, with 7 nucleotides matching TRBD1. This CDR3 region has 15 residues. Germline trimming cut 2 bases from V and 4 bases from J; bases unmatched to any gene: 6. Germline V gene data show CDR1 as SEHNR and CDR2 as FQNEAQ (reference sequence). The CDR3 spells CASSLKGGTADTQYF. The CDR3 nucleotides are TGTGCCAGCAGCTTAAAAGGGGGCACGGCAGATACGCAGTATTTT.

The table lists this clonotype with a few counts. Here the CDR3 DNA reads TGTGCCAGCAGTGACGAAGCGGGGGGCCTGGGTGAGCAGTTCTTC. Protein sequence: CASSDEAGGLGEQFF. The V and J genes are TRBV12-3 or TRBV12-4 and TRBJ2-1; 9 nucleotides match TRBD2. The CDR3 runs 15 residues. V gave up 5 bases and J gave up 9 bases; unmatched junction bases: 11.

This clonotype was found a few times. The rearrangement joins TRBV19 to TRBJ2-6; D gene ambiguous. The germline CDR1 and CDR2 sequences are LNHDA and SQIVND (reference sequence). Trimming pared 4 bases from V and 0 bases from J, leaving 16 bases between. This CDR3 is built from 18 residues. This CDR3 is CASSRGARRLSGANVLTF. The CDR3 coding sequence is TGTGCCAGTAGTAGGGGTGCCAGACGCCTCTCTGGGGCCAACGTCCTGACTTTC.

This clonotype came up many times. The chain recombines TRBV3-1 with TRBJ2-3; 13 bases fit TRBD2. The CDR3 runs 19 residues. V lost 2 bases to trimming and J lost 3 bases; unmatched junction nucleotides: 11. Germline V lookup: CDR1 LGHDT, CDR2 YNNKEL (reference sequence). CDR3 in DNA: TGTGCCAGCAGCCAACAGACTAGCGGGAGGCTCTTTCAGACAGATACGCAGTATTTT. It codes for CASSQQTSGRLFQTDTQYF.

This clonotype occurred a few times. A read error may be the cause here, since a much bigger clone is one base away. The chain has TRBV20-1 and TRBJ2-1; 12 nucleotides agree with TRBD2. The trim removed 2 bases at V and 5 bases at J, leaving 10 bases unmatched. The CDR3 is 17 residues long. Germline lookup yields CDR1 DFQATT and CDR2 SNEGSKA (reference sequence). Here the CDR3 reads CSARPETSGRKNNEQFF. CDR3 nucleotides: TGCAGTGCTAGACCGGAGACTAGCGGGAGAAAGAACAATGAGCAGTTCTTC.

This clonotype was picked up many times. This chain uses TRBV19 with TRBJ2-1; 7 bases are a match to TRBD2. This CDR3 spans 16 amino acids. CDR1 is LNHDA and CDR2 is SQIVND in the germline V gene (reference sequence). Trimming took 3 bases from V and 3 from J; bases not matched to a gene: 8. CDR3 nucleotide sequence: TGTGCCAGTAGTATCCGCGGGGGAGTAGGCTACAATGAGCAGTTCTTC. Translating gives CASSIRGGVGYNEQFF.

In its sample, this clonotype was seen a few times. The gene calls are TRBV6-6 and TRBJ2-3; 12 bases are a match to TRBD2. Germline CDR1 reads MNHNY; CDR2 reads SVGAGI (reference sequence). Trimming took 6 bases from V and 4 from J; bases not matched to a gene: 11. This CDR3 is built from 17 residues. CDR3 region: CASSHHASGGAPDTQYF. The CDR3 nucleotides read TGTGCCAGCAGCCACCACGCTAGCGGGGGGGCTCCAGATACGCAGTATTTT.

The J gene is TRBJ1-1, the V gene TRBV2, with no clear D. CDR1 is SNHLY and CDR2 is FYNNEI in the germline V gene. V lost 7 bases, J lost 0 bases, and 6 bases lay in between. The CDR3 runs 12 residues. In nucleotides, the CDR3 is TGTGCCAGCATCGATATGAACACTGAAGCTTTCTTT. Residues: CASIDMNTEAFF.

This clonotype has a count of ten or more. V gene TRBV27 combines with J gene TRBJ2-3; D gene ambiguous. With 2 bases removed from V and 2 bases from J, the gap between germline ends came to 8 bases. CDR1 and CDR2 from the germline V gene are MNHEY and SMNVEV (reference sequence). CDR3 length equals 14 residues. DNA for the CDR3: TGTGCCAGCAGTTTAACCCGACCCACAGATACGCAGTATTTT. Protein product: CASSLTRPTDTQYF.

This clonotype was picked up many times. The chain links TRBV6-2 or TRBV6-3 to TRBJ2-7, with TRBD1 matching 8 bases. The CDR3 has 14 residues. V was pared by 6 bases and J by 2 bases, with 6 bases of the junction left unmatched. CDR1 is MNHEY, CDR2 SVGEGT, per germline. The CDR3, as DNA: TGTGCCAGCAGGCCCGGACAGGGAACCTACGAGCAGTACTTC. Translating it yields CASRPGQGTYEQYF.

This chain connects TRBV5-1 to TRBJ1-1; tentatively, D is TRBD1 (6 bases). This CDR3 has 12 residues. The germline V and J ends were trimmed by 6 bases and 6 bases, with 12 bases remaining between them. CDR1 and CDR2 from the germline V gene are SGHRS and YFSETQ. This chain's CDR3 is CASMFGGPEAFF. CDR3 bases: TGCGCCAGCATGTTTGGGGGGCCTGAAGCTTTCTTT.

This clonotype was counted only a few times. The chain couples TRBV29-1 to TRBJ2-1; D is perhaps TRBD1 (6 bases). The V end lost 4 bases, the J end lost 7 bases, and 23 bases lay between the germline ends. The CDR3 spans 16 residues. Per germline, CDR1 SQVTM and CDR2 ANQGSEA. The CDR3 nucleotides are TGCAGCGTTGCGGGAAGGACAGATACTTACCTTAATGAGCAGTTCTTC. Protein: CSVAGRTDTYLNEQFF.

The chain carries TRBV18 and TRBJ2-2; no definite D call. V was trimmed by 2 bases and J by 6 bases, leaving 10 bases between them. Germline CDR1 KGHSH, CDR2 LQKENI. This CDR3 spans 14 amino acids. The CDR3 protein is CASSPIPSAGELFF. CDR3 nucleotide sequence: TGTGCCAGCTCACCAATCCCGTCCGCCGGGGAGCTGTTTTTT.